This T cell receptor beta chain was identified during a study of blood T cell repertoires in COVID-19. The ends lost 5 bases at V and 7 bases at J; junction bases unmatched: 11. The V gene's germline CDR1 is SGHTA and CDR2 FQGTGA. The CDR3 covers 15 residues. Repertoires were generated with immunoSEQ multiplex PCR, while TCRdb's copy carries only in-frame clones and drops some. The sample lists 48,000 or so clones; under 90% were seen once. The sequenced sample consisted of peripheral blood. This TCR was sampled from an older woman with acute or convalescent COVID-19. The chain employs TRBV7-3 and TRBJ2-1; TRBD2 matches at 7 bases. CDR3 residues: CASSPRLGEGNEQFF. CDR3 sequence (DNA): TGTGCCAGCAGCCCGCGGCTCGGGGAGGGGAATGAGCAGTTCTTC. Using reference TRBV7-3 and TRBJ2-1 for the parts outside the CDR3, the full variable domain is GAGVSQTPSNKVTEKGKYVELRCDPISGHTALYWYRQSLGQGPEFLIYFQGTGAADDSGLPNDRFFAVRPEGSVSTLKIQRTERGDSAVYLCASSPRLGEGNEQFFGPGTRLTVL.